This TCR beta chain emerged from a study of Graves' ophthalmopathy and Graves' hyperthyroidism. Study information: Sampling took place at initial diagnosis, with peripheral blood obtained before any treatment. Findings and caveats of the study: Most expanded clonotypes from thyroid (those above 0.001 frequency) were also found in blood. It was with about 68% sensitivity and 72.22% specificity that the model predicted ophthalmopathy progression.

This clonotype was found many times. What it binds is not known. RNA transcripts served as template for amplifying TCR beta CDR3 sequences. RT-PCR in the first round used HTBI primers; a second-round multiplex PCR followed. From the multiplex PCR reads, TCRdb called clonotypes with MiXCR, one entry per CDR3 protein. This table holds roughly 230,000 distinct CDR3 sequences, 20% to 25% found once. The V gene lost 6 bases and the J gene lost 9 bases, with 12 bases spanning the gap. Germline lookup yields CDR1 MDHEN and CDR2 SYDVKM. The CDR3 has 13 residues. Moderate-to-severe activity, CAS ≥3, NOSPECS ≥4 and duration under 3 months were recorded for donors with ophthalmopathy.

The V call is TRBV28, the J call TRBJ1-6; D is ambiguous. The TCR originated in a woman in her forties or fifties with Graves' ophthalmopathy. The sequenced sample consisted of peripheral blood. The CDR3 DNA reads as TGTGCCAGCAGGATAAGGGCCGGTTCACCCCTCCACTTT. This sequence encodes CASRIRAGSPLHF. Based on the CDR3 plus reference TRBV28 and TRBJ1-6, the full variable domain is DVKVTQSSRYLVKRTGEKVFLECVQDMDHENMFWYRQDPGLGLRLIYFSYDVKMKEKGDIPEGYSVSREKKERFSLILESASTNQTSMYLCASRIRAGSPLHFGNGTRLTVT.